This T cell receptor beta chain was obtained from a study of OX40 agonist ivuxolimab in advanced cancers. Study at large: Ivuxolimab is an agonistic anti-OX40 (CD134) antibody, and patients were treated with it. Regarding the study as a whole: The specificity for antigen of the expanded peripheral T cells was not determined. Nonresponders, in some cases, also had low normalized T-cell clonal expansion.

About this clone itself: What it recognizes is unknown.

Repertoires were generated with immunoSEQ multiplex PCR, while TCRdb's copy carries only in-frame clones and drops some. The sample shows tens of thousands of clones, 75% to 90% of them seen only once. Germline lookup yields CDR1 SEHNR and CDR2 FQNEAQ (reference sequence). Trimming cost V 4 bases and J 5 bases, with 15 bases left between them. The CDR3 extends over 14 amino acids. The J gene is TRBJ2-7, the V gene TRBV7-9, with D unclear. This specimen was CD4+ or CD8+ T cells sorted from blood, taken in a trial of the OX40 agonist ivuxolimab. The sequence derives from an adult with an advanced solid tumor such as melanoma, head and neck, liver or kidney cancer. CDR3 loop: CASSSGLFVHEQYF. CDR3 DNA sequence: TGTGCCAGCAGCTCGGGTCTGTTTGTCCACGAGCAGTACTTC.